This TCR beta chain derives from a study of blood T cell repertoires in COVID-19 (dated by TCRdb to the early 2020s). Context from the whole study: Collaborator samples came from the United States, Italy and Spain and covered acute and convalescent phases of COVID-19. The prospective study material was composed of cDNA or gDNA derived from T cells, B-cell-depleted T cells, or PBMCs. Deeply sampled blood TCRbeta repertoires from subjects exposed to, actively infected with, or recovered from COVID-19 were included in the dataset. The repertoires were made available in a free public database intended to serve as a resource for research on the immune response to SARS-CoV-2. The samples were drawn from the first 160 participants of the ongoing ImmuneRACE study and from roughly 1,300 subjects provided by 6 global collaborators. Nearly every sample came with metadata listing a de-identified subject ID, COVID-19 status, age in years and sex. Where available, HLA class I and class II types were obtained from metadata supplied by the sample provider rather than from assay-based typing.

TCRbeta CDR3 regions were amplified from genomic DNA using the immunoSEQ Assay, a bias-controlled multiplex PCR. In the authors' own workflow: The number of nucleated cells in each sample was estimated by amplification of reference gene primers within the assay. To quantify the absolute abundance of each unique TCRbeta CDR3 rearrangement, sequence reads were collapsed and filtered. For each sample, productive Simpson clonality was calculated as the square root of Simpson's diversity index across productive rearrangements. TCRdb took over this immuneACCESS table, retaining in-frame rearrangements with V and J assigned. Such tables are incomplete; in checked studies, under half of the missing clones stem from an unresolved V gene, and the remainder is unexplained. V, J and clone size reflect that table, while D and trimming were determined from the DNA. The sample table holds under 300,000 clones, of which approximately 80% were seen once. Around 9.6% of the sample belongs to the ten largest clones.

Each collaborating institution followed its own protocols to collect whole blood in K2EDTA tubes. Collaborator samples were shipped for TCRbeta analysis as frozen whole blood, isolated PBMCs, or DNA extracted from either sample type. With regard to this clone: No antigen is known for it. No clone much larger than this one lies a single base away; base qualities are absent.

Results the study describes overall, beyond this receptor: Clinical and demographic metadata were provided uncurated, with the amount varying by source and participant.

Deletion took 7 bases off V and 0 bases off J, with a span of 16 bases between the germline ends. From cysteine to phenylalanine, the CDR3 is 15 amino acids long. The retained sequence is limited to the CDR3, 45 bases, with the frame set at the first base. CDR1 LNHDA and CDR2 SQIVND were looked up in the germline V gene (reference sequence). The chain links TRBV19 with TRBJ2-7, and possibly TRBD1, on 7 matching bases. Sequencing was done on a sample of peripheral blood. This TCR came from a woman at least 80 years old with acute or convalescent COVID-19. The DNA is TGTGCCAGTACCCTAGGAGGGGACAGCTCCTACGAGCAGTACTTC. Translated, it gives CASTLGGDSSYEQYF.